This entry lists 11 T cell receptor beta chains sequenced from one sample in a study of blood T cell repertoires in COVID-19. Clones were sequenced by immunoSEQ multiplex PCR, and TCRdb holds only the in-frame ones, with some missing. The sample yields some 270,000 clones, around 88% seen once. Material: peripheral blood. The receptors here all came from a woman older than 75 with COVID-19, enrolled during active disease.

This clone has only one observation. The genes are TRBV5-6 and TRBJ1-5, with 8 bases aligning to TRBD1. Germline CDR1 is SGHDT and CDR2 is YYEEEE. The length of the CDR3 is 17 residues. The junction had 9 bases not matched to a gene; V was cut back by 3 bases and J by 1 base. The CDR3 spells CASSWRTGCQSNQPQHF. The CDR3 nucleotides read TGTGCCAGCAGCTGGAGGACAGGGTGTCAGAGCAATCAGCCCCAGCATTTT.

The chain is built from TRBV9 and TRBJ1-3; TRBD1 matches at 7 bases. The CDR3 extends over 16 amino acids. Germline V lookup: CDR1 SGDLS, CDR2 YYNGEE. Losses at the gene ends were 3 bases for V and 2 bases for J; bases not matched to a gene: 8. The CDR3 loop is CASSGDRVVTGNTIYF. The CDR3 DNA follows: TGTGCCAGCAGCGGTGACAGGGTAGTAACTGGAAACACCATATATTTT.

CDR3 bases: TGTGCCAGCAGTGGCCCTTGGGACAGGGCGAGCTCTGGAAACACCATATATTTT. The encoded protein is CASSGPWDRASSGNTIYF. The rearrangement uses TRBV6-1 and TRBJ1-3, with 9 nucleotides matching TRBD1. The ends lost 4 bases at V and 0 bases at J; junction bases unmatched: 10. There are 18 residues in the CDR3. Germline assignment: CDR1 MNHNS and CDR2 SASEGT.

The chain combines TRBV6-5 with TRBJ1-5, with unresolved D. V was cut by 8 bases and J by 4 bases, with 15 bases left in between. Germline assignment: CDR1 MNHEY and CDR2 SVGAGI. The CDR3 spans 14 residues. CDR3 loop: CASGLQGVNQPQHF. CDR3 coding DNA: TGTGCCAGCGGCTTACAAGGAGTGAATCAGCCCCAGCATTTT.

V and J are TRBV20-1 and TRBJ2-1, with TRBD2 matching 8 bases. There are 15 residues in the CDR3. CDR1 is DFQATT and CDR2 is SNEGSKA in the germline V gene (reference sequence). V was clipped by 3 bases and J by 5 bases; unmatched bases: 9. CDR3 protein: CSASDGGALDNEQFF. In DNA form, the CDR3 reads TGCAGTGCTAGTGACGGGGGGGCCTTAGACAATGAGCAGTTCTTC.

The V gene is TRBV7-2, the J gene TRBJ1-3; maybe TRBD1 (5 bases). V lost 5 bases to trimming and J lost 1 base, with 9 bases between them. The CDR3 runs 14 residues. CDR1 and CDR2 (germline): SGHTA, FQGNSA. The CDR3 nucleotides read TGTGCCAGCAGCGACAGTGTATCTGGAAACACCATATATTTT. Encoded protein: CASSDSVSGNTIYF.

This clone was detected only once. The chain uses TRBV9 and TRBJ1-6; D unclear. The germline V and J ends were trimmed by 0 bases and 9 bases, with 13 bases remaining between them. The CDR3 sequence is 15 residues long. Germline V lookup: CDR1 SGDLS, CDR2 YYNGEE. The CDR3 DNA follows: TGTGCCAGCAGCGTAGACCCCGAGGGTCTTTCACCCCTCCACTTT. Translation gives CASSVDPEGLSPLHF.

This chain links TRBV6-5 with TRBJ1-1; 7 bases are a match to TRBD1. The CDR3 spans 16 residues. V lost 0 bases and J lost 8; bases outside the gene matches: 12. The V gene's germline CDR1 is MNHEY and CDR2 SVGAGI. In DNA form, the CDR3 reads TGTGCCAGCAGTTACTCAATCGGGCAGGGGGGTGGAGAAGCTTTCTTT. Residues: CASSYSIGQGGGEAFF.

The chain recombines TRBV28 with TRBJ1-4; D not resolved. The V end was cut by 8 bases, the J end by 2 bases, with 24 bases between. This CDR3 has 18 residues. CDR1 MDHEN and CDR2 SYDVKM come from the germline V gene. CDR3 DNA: TGTGCCAGCCCCCCTGCGGGGAACTATGGTGGCACTAATGAAAAACTGTTTTTT. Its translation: CASPPAGNYGGTNEKLFF. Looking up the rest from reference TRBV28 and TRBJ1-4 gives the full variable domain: DVKVTQSSRYLVKRTGEKVFLECVQDMDHENMFWYRQDPGLGLRLIYFSYDVKMKEKGDIPEGYSVSREKKERFSLILESASTNQTSMYLCASPPAGNYGGTNEKLFFGSGTQLSVL.

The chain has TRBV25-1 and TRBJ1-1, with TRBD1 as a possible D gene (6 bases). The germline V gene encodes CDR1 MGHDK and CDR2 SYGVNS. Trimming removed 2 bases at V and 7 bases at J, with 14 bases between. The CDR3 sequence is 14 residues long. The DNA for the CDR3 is TGTGCCAGCAGTGAAGTGGGGGCCAAGGGTGAAGCTTTCTTT. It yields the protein CASSEVGAKGEAFF. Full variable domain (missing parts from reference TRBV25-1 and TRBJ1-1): EADIYQTPRYLVIGTGKKITLECSQTMGHDKMYWYQQDPGMELHLIHYSYGVNSTEKGDLSSESTVSRIRTEHFPLTLESARPSHTSQYLCASSEVGAKGEAFFGQGTRLTVV.

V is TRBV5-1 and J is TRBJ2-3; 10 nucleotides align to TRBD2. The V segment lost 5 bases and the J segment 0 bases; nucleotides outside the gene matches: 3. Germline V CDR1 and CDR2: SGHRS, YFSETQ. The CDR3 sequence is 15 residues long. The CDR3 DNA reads TGCGCCAGCAGTCCAGCGGGGGGGAGCACAGATACGCAGTATTTT. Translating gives CASSPAGGSTDTQYF.